The clone carrying this TCR beta chain was detected only a few times. Antigen: not known. The extraction recovered at least 5.5 micrograms of total RNA per sample. This specimen comes from a study of blood T cells in healthy people across ages. Regarding the study as a whole: Investigators viewed diversity estimates from one million T cells as underestimates, the study reported.

Sample-barcoded 5' priming and a J-beta primer mix drove a second PCR of about 7 to 12 cycles. TCRdb reprocessed the 5' RACE reads via MiXCR and lists one record per CDR3 protein. The table has 550,000 to 750,000 distinct CDR3 sequences, around a fifth seen once. CDR1 and CDR2 (germline): SGDLS, YYNGEE. CDR3 size: 14 residues. V lost 4 bases and J lost 4, with 14 bases in between. The sample was blood. The chain uses TRBV9 and TRBJ1-2; D not resolved. This TCR derives from a man in his sixties or seventies in good health. The DNA for the CDR3 is TGTGCCAGCAGCCCGAGCGGGGTGGGCTATGGCTACACCTTC. This translates into CASSPSGVGYGYTF.